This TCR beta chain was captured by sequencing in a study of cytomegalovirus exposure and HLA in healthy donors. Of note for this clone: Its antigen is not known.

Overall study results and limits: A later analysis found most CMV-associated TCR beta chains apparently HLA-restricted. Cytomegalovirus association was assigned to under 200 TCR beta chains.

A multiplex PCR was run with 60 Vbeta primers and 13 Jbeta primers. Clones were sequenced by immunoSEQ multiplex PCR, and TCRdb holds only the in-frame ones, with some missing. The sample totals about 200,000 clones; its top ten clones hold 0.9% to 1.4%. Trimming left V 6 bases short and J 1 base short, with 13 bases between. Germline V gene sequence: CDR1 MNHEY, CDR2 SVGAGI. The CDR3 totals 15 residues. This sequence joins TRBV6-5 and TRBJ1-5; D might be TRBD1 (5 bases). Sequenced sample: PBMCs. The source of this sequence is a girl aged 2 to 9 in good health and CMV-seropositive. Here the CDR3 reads CASRISGLSNQPQHF. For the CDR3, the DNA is TGTGCCAGCAGAATCTCAGGGTTGAGCAATCAGCCCCAGCATTTT.